The rows below give T cell receptor beta chains drawn from one sample of a study of T cell changes during pregnancy in multiple sclerosis. Libraries were prepared by immunoSEQ multiplex PCR; TCRdb keeps only in-frame clonotypes and omits some of them. The data contain around 55,000 clones, approximately 90% of them seen just once; the ten biggest clones take up 0.45% to 0.65%. The input for sequencing was CD4+ T cells from peripheral blood mononuclear cells, taken in the first trimester of pregnancy. The receptors here all came from a female donor with multiple sclerosis, enrolled in a pregnancy study. Both conserved end residues are part of each CDR3. Fields, in order: clone size, V gene, D gene, J gene, CDR3 DNA, CDR3 protein. A D gene is named only where the DNA matches it firmly. Clone size appears in some rows only: once, few, many, or a class for an expanded clone.

clone size: once; V gene: TRBV11-2; D gene: TRBD1; J gene: TRBJ1-2; CDR3 DNA: TGTGCCAGCAGCTTGACAGGGAAACCGGGCTATGGCTACACCTTC; CDR3 protein: CASSLTGKPGYGYTF
clone size: .; V gene: TRBV19; D gene: .; J gene: TRBJ2-5; CDR3 DNA: TGTGCCAGTAGTAGTAGTGGAGGATCCGGGGAGACCCAGTACTTC; CDR3 protein: CASSSSGGSGETQYF
clone size: .; V gene: TRBV28; D gene: TRBD1; J gene: TRBJ2-2; CDR3 DNA: TGTGCCAGCATAGAAGGGGGCAACACCGGGGAGCTGTTTTTT; CDR3 protein: CASIEGGNTGELFF
clone size: .; V gene: TRBV28; D gene: .; J gene: TRBJ2-3; CDR3 DNA: TGTGCCAGCAGCTCCAGGCCGGAGGCCGGAGATACGCAGTATTTT; CDR3 protein: CASSSRPEAGDTQYF
clone size: .; V gene: TRBV6-6; D gene: TRBD1; J gene: TRBJ1-2; CDR3 DNA: TGTGCCAGCAGTCGGATAGGACAGGGTGTATATGGCTACACCTTC; CDR3 protein: CASSRIGQGVYGYTF
clone size: .; V gene: TRBV5-6; D gene: .; J gene: TRBJ2-5; CDR3 DNA: TGTGCCAGCAGCTTAGGTTTAGCCCCGGCCCGAGAGACCCAGTACTTC; CDR3 protein: CASSLGLAPARETQYF
clone size: .; V gene: TRBV6-1; D gene: .; J gene: TRBJ1-5; CDR3 DNA: TGTGCCAGCAGTTCTTCAGGGGATCAGCCCCAGCATTTT; CDR3 protein: CASSSSGDQPQHF
clone size: .; V gene: TRBV19; D gene: .; J gene: TRBJ2-6; CDR3 DNA: TGTGCCAGTAGTAGAGAGCCCAGGGGTTACTCTGGGGCCAACGTCCTGACTTTC; CDR3 protein: CASSREPRGYSGANVLTF
clone size: .; V gene: TRBV15; D gene: .; J gene: TRBJ1-5; CDR3 DNA: TGTGCCACCAGCAGAGGGGCAATACAGAACAATCAGCCCCAGCATTTT; CDR3 protein: CATSRGAIQNNQPQHF
clone size: .; V gene: TRBV6-1; D gene: .; J gene: TRBJ1-3; CDR3 DNA: TGTGCCAGCAGTGGGACAACGGGAAACACCATATATTTT; CDR3 protein: CASSGTTGNTIYF
clone size: .; V gene: TRBV4-1; D gene: .; J gene: TRBJ1-5; CDR3 DNA: TGCGCCAGCAGCCAAGACCTATACAGGTCTCAGCCCCAGCATTTT; CDR3 protein: CASSQDLYRSQPQHF
clone size: .; V gene: TRBV4-3; D gene: TRBD1; J gene: TRBJ1-6; CDR3 DNA: TGCGCCAGCAGCCAAGATCAACAGACCGGGACAGTAAATAATTCACCCCTCCACTTT; CDR3 protein: CASSQDQQTGTVNNSPLHF
clone size: .; V gene: TRBV2; D gene: TRBD1; J gene: TRBJ2-5; CDR3 DNA: TGTGCCAGCAGTGAGGACAGGTTTCAAGAGACCCAGTACTTC; CDR3 protein: CASSEDRFQETQYF
clone size: .; V gene: TRBV7-6; D gene: .; J gene: TRBJ1-6; CDR3 DNA: TGTGCCAGCAGCTTAGCCACGGATAATTCACCCCTCCACTTT; CDR3 protein: CASSLATDNSPLHF
clone size: .; V gene: TRBV5-4; D gene: TRBD1; J gene: TRBJ1-1; CDR3 DNA: TGTGCCAGCAGCCCGGGACAGGGAAGGACTGAAGCTTTCTTT; CDR3 protein: CASSPGQGRTEAFF
clone size: .; V gene: TRBV7-8; D gene: .; J gene: TRBJ2-7; CDR3 DNA: TGTGCCAGCAGACCCCGGGACACTTACTACGAGCAGTACTTC; CDR3 protein: CASRPRDTYYEQYF
clone size: once; V gene: TRBV2; D gene: TRBD2; J gene: TRBJ2-2; CDR3 DNA: TGTGCCAGCAGTGAAGGGACTAGCGGGGGGTTCGGGGAGCTGTTTTTT; CDR3 protein: CASSEGTSGGFGELFF
clone size: .; V gene: TRBV19; D gene: TRBD1; J gene: TRBJ1-6; CDR3 DNA: TGTGCCAGTAGTTCGGACAGGGGCTTTAATTCACCCCTCCACTTT; CDR3 protein: CASSSDRGFNSPLHF
clone size: .; V gene: TRBV6-5; D gene: .; J gene: TRBJ2-7; CDR3 DNA: TGTGCCAGCAGTTACTCGAGTGGCAGGCTCTCGTACGAGCAGTACTTC; CDR3 protein: CASSYSSGRLSYEQYF